Below are 4 T cell receptor beta chains sequenced from a single sample in a study of OX40 agonist ivuxolimab in advanced cancers. The protocol was immunoSEQ multiplex PCR, while the TCRdb copy is restricted to in-frame clones and leaves out a portion. The profile shows some 54,000 clones, over 60% of them singletons. The sample was CD4+ or CD8+ T cells sorted from blood, taken in a trial of the OX40 agonist ivuxolimab. Receptors were obtained from an adult with an advanced solid tumor such as melanoma, head and neck, liver or kidney cancer.

Comment on this clone: Other DNA sequences in the sample encode the same CDR3. The chain employs TRBV27 and TRBJ1-5; D is possibly TRBD1 (5 bases). This CDR3 has 17 residues. V was pared by 6 bases and J by 0 bases, with 18 bases between. The germline gives CDR1 MNHEY, CDR2 SMNVEV (reference sequence). The CDR3 here is CASSLVGGTYSNQPQHF. CDR3 nucleotide sequence: TGTGCCAGCAGCTTAGTCGGGGGAACTTATAGCAATCAGCCCCAGCATTTT.

The chain recombines TRBV5-1 with TRBJ1-6; perhaps TRBD1 as D (5 bases). The CDR3 totals 14 residues. Trimming shortened V by 0 bases and J by 8 bases, and 9 bases separated the two germline ends. Germline V gives CDR1 SGHRS, CDR2 YFSETQ. The CDR3 nucleotides read TGCGCCAGCAGCTTGGGGCAGGGACATTCACCCCTCCACTTT. This sequence encodes CASSLGQGHSPLHF.

This clone was detected a few times. V is TRBV19 and J is TRBJ1-2, with D uncertain. V lost 8 bases and J lost 0, with 7 bases in between. The CDR3 extends over 12 amino acids. CDR1 LNHDA and CDR2 SQIVND come from the germline V gene (reference sequence). Here the CDR3 DNA reads TGTGCCAGTGTGACGGCTAACTATGGCTACACCTTC. Protein: CASVTANYGYTF.

The rearrangement links TRBV5-1 to TRBJ1-2; D is undetermined. V gave up 0 bases and J gave up 6 bases, with 15 bases separating them. Germline CDR1 reads SGHRS; CDR2 reads YFSETQ. The CDR3 consists of 15 residues. DNA for the CDR3: TGCGCCAGCAGCTTGGACCCACCGTTTGACAATGGCTACACCTTC. This translates into CASSLDPPFDNGYTF.